The TCR beta chain described here comes from a study of T cell responses to AZD1222 COVID-19 vaccine. Overall study context: Second-dose recipients at about 4 or about 12 weeks were treated as one pooled group. General study points: The donor cohort was predominantly white British with a female majority, and clonal diversity may have been underestimated. Baseline seropositivity occurred in only six AZD1222 recipients. In all cases, repertoires were sampled only after the peak T cell response.

Clones were sequenced by immunoSEQ multiplex PCR, and TCRdb holds only the in-frame ones, with some missing. The data contain over 65,000 clones, around 80% of them seen just once; the ten biggest clones take up roughly 21%. There are 13 residues in the CDR3. The germline CDR1 and CDR2 sequences are SGHRS and YFSETQ. V was trimmed by 0 bases and J by 4 bases, leaving 7 bases between them. As concerns this clone: No antigen is known for it.

The clonotype was recovered from an adult in good health. The input for sequencing was peripheral blood, taken on day 0 of AZD1222 vaccination. The chain combines TRBV5-1 with TRBJ1-2; D is uncertain. DNA for the CDR3: TGCGCCAGCAGCTTGGACAGCTCCTATGGCTACACCTTC. It translates to CASSLDSSYGYTF.